The present entry profiles one TCR beta chain with its context. Its antigen is not known. Germline CDR1 reads LNHNV; CDR2 reads YYDKDF (reference sequence). Trimming cost V 9 bases and J 2 bases; bases outside gene matches: 10. This CDR3 spans 16 amino acids. This sample is drawn from a study of response to subunit inactivated influenza vaccine. TCRdb fed the RT-PCR reads into MiXCR, producing one record per CDR3 protein. The sample shows over 750,000 distinct CDR3 sequences, 21% of them seen only once. Study results and caveats: With each seasonal influenza vaccination, the authors suggested, few new T cells are recruited.

The rearrangement links TRBV15 to TRBJ2-6; TRBD2 aligns across 7 bases. This clonotype was obtained from a man aged 45-65 years who received an inactivated influenza vaccine. Here the sequenced sample was PBMCs from blood, taken more than 4 days after vaccination. The CDR3 region is CATRGTAGAGANVLTF. Written as DNA, the CDR3 is TGTGCCACGCGGGGGACCGCCGGGGCTGGGGCCAACGTCCTGACTTTC.